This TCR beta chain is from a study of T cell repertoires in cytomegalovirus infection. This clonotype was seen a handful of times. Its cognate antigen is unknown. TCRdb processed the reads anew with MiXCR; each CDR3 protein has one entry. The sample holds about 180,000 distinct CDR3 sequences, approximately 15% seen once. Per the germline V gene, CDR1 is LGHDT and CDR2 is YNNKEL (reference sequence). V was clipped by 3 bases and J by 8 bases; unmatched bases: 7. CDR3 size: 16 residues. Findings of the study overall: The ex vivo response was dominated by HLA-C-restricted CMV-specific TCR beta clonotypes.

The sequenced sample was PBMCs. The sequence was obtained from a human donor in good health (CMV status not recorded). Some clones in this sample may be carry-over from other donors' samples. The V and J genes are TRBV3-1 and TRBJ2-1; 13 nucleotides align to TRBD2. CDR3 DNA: TGTGCCAGCAGCCAGAGGACTAGCGGGAGTTTGTATGAGCAGTTCTTC. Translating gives CASSQRTSGSLYEQFF.